Reported below is one TCR beta chain. It lacks a known antigen. The record has no base qualities; no much larger clone is one base away. These data come from a study of cytomegalovirus exposure and HLA in healthy donors listed by TCRdb under 2017. Regarding the research as a whole: According to an earlier analysis of several hundred of the donors, 150 million to 200 million T cells yielded over 90 million unique TCR beta sequences and about 300 Gb of sequence data. Around 300 gigabases of sequencing data and approximately 80 million unique TCR sequences were included in an early release covering roughly 600 HLA-typed donors. Of the approximately 400 genotyped donors, 65% to 90% fell in the genetic ancestry cluster associated with self-reported Caucasian donors. The study was designed to test whether signatures of past pathogen exposure could be identified by cataloging public T cell receptors. The T cell repertoires of 666 subjects were profiled by immunosequencing and related to cytomegalovirus serostatus. Besides the first cohort of roughly 640 subjects, a separate validation cohort made up of roughly 120 different subjects was used. The study combined high-throughput TCR immunosequencing, statistical association of individual TCRs with disease status, and machine learning to predict cytomegalovirus infection status. A later analysis re-analyzed previously published TCR beta repertoires from 666 donors and added high-resolution HLA genotyping to study TCR occurrence patterns. Rather than using new phenotypic data, the later analysis identified candidate immune exposures from TCR beta sequences and from how often those sequences occurred across donors. To decide whether each TCR beta V gene segment behaved as functional or pseudogenic, an earlier analysis of some 580 of the donors relied on high-throughput TCR beta sequencing. Donor age, sex, ethnicity and CMV serostatus were compiled alongside the repertoire data. A later genetic analysis used genome-wide SNP genotypes for about three fifths of the 666 donors, treating that subset as a discovery cohort. Every repertoire in the discovery cohort had been generated on one and the same sequencing platform. Both class I and class II loci were covered by HLA typing, at four-digit resolution. The number of donors typed differed by locus, with roughly 629-640 for A, B, C, DRB1 and DQB1, 522 for DQA1, over 600 for DPA1, and 472 for DPB1. Four to six DR-DQ haplotypes were handled as single units for association and clustering, since linkage in the cohort was strong. Among 398 genotyped donors of the cohort, an average of approximately 240,000 unique TCR beta nucleotide sequences were sequenced per donor, around 18% of them non-productive.

The CDR1 and CDR2 encoded by the germline V gene (reference sequence) are SEHNR and FQNEAQ. Relative to germline, V is missing 5 bases and J is missing 1 base, with 1 base of the junction outside any gene match. Inclusive of the bounding cysteine and phenylalanine, the CDR3 is 14 residues long. The kept DNA is CDR3 alone, 42 bases in frame from the first base. Overall study outcomes, separate from this receptor: CMV serostatus was the only immune exposure information available for the cohort. The presence/absence analyses assumed that sequencing depth was roughly uniform across donors, and that assumption may not be true. According to a later genetic analysis, donors in an Asian-associated ancestry cluster had fewer N-insertions in productive TCRs than the approximately 670-donor mean. Most TCR sequences were seen in very few donors, while some public TCRs were found in many individuals. Some IMGT-functional V segments, including TRBV6-2 and TRBV6-3, could not be told apart with the 87-base-pair reads, so those segments were excluded. In vitro tests confirmed that a few of the cytomegalovirus-associated TCR beta chains recognize cytomegalovirus antigens. In this cohort, only TCR beta chains were sequenced, and detectable features were limited by the absence of alpha or paired-chain data. Because HLA typing was unavailable for some donors at each locus, only the typed subset was used in association tests. In a later genetic analysis, a missense DCLRE1C variant was associated with V-gene and J-gene trimming of TCR beta chains, and the association was replicated in an independent cohort. In a later analysis, the rate of TCR association differed among HLA loci, with DRB1 alleles having the most associated TCRs and HLA-C alleles having the fewest. When HLA alleles, especially DR and DQ, strongly co-occurred, TCR associations were difficult to assign to individual alleles. A later analysis found that HLA-associated TCR beta chains were more clonally expanded and had lower generation probabilities than equally common non-associated chains. In the study, around 160 TCR beta chains were listed as associated with cytomegalovirus. The classifier was reported to diagnose cytomegalovirus status with high specificity and sensitivity in both the original and validation cohorts. In a later analysis, several top co-occurrence clusters were reported to appear linked to parvovirus B19, influenza, CMV and Epstein-Barr virus. A later analysis associated some 17,000 TCR beta sequences with specific HLA alleles at a false discovery rate of 0.05. A cluster of highly shared sequence variants was judged likely to represent a technical artifact of the sequencing pipeline. It was suggested by the authors that the approach could potentially be generalized to other disease states and immunological phenotypes. Most CMV-associated TCR beta chains appeared to be HLA-restricted in a later analysis, and the HLA associations seemed to be driven largely by CMV exposure. Linkage disequilibrium might explain the correlated functional status among segregating V segments, but an unknown experimental factor could not be ruled out. A further reported finding was that TCR beta sequences accurately predicted the HLA-A and HLA-B alleles for most subjects in the first cohort. In an earlier analysis of more than 450 of the donors, most TCR beta V segments were observed in productive rearrangements about 87% or about 30% of the time, broadly matching IMGT annotations. Around 16 rarely observed V segments, including chromosome 9 orphons, were excluded from the earlier analysis of approximately 500 of the donors because counts were too low.

The library relied on the immunoSEQ multiplex PCR assay. The multiplex PCR relied on a mix of 60 forward primers for TCR Vbeta segments and 13 reverse primers for TCR Jbeta segments. The CDR3 region of rearranged TCR beta genes was amplified from genomic DNA by a multiplex PCR assay. The amplified TCR beta libraries were sequenced on the Illumina HiSeq System as 87-base-pair reads. As for the authors' bioinformatics: In a later analysis, tens of millions of unique TCR beta chains were counted across the roughly 700 repertoires, and approximately 11 million of these chains were shared by at least two donors. Raw reads were error-corrected and collapsed into unique sequences by a nearest-neighbor algorithm in which closely related sequences were merged to remove PCR and sequencing errors. CDR3 sequences were aligned to IMGT reference sequences to assign V, D and J gene segments. Each retained sequence needed at least a six-nucleotide match to both a V gene segment and a J gene segment. Rearrangements were classified as productive when the CDR3 lacked stop codons and remained in frame with V and J, and all other rearrangements were classified as non-productive. Following IMGT convention, CDR3 was defined as the stretch from the second conserved V-encoded cysteine to the conserved J-encoded phenylalanine. Sequences without an unambiguous match to a single V gene segment were excluded from the earlier analysis of several hundred of the donors. An earlier analysis of just under 600 of the donors called V segments functional above 56.7% productive rearrangements and segregating when the between-donor standard deviation exceeded 5%. A statistical classification framework was built to diagnose cytomegalovirus status from the catalog of TCR beta chain sequences. A later analysis assigned V and J genes by comparing TCR nucleotide sequences with IMGT/GENE-DB human TR gene sequences. A later analysis assigned CDR3 sequences and most-parsimonious VDJ recombination scenarios with the TCRdist pipeline. In a later analysis, every TCR beta chain was defined by the combination of its CDR3 amino acid sequence and its V-gene family, and reads without a unique V-gene family were dropped. A later analysis removed roughly 590 highly shared, low-generation-probability nucleotide sequences to deal with suspected cross-contamination and a sequencing artifact. In a later analysis, a clonal expansion index for each public chain was calculated from normalized within-repertoire ranks of inferred template counts. In a later analysis, generation probabilities were computed with a VDJ recombination model fitted to out-of-frame rearrangements, and the resulting probabilities were checked against IGoR. In a later analysis, hypergeometric tests were used to score TCR-TCR, TCR-HLA and TCR-CMV co-occurrence, with a repertoire-size bias correction applied to TCR pairs. A later analysis estimated false discovery rates by permuting HLA or CMV assignments 20 times. In a later analysis, co-occurring TCRs were grouped with DBSCAN, and TCRdist sequence similarity was added when clustering was performed within HLA-allele-positive subsets. Repertoires with fewer than 30,000 or more than 120,000 public chains, plus five repertoires with anomalous nucleotide sharing, were excluded from co-occurrence clustering. Here the immuneACCESS table is served through TCRdb, limited to in-frame sequences with V and J called. Missing clones are a known gap in these copies; in checked studies unresolved V genes cover under half, and the rest lacks a known reason. V and J calls and clone size come straight from that table; D and trimming were deduced from the DNA. This sample comprises 250,000 to 350,000 clones, around 86% of them detected only once. 4% of the sample is taken by the ten largest.

The cohort was made up of under 800 healthy bone marrow donors. All cohort members were sampled while nominally healthy, although unrecorded immune exposures were likely present. The donor tested CMV seropositive, placing the donor among the roughly 300 seropositive members of the cohort. A peripheral blood sample was provided by each donor, and peripheral blood mononuclear cells were used for TCR beta sequencing. The Qiagen DNeasy Blood Extraction Kit was used to extract genomic DNA from the blood cell samples. The rearrangement combines TRBV7-9 with TRBJ2-5; 10 central nucleotides agree with TRBD2. The sample taken for sequencing was PBMCs. This TCR was recovered from a man aged 40-49 years in good health and CMV-seropositive. Here is the DNA: TGTGCCAGCAGCAGGACTAGCGGCCAAGAGACCCAGTACTTC. The resulting protein is CASSRTSGQETQYF.